Here is one T cell receptor beta chain with its context. Its binding antigen is unknown. No base qualities exist here, and no much larger clone lies one base off it. CDR1 and CDR2 are drawn from the germline V gene: SGHRS, YFSETQ. At the junction V is shortened by 3 bases and J by 0 bases, with 14 bases in between. Its CDR3 holds 16 amino acids, cysteine through phenylalanine. Here the CDR3 DNA is all that survives: 48 bases in frame from base 1. The data are from a study of blood T cell repertoires in COVID-19 (TCRdb year 2020). In terms of the full investigation: Samples from collaborators originated in the United States, Italy and Spain and spanned both the acute and convalescent phases of COVID-19. The repertoires were released in a freely available public database intended as a resource for research on the immune response to SARS-CoV-2. Where HLA class I and class II types were available, the types were taken from metadata supplied by the sample provider, not from assay-based typing. The prospective study material was composed of cDNA or gDNA derived from T cells, B-cell-depleted T cells, or PBMCs. The samples were drawn from two sources: the first 160 participants of the ongoing ImmuneRACE study, and 1,000 to 1,500 subjects contributed by 6 global collaborators. The dataset comprised deeply sampled blood TCRbeta repertoires from subjects exposed to, actively infected with, or recovered from COVID-19. Sample metadata almost always included a de-identified subject ID, COVID-19 status, age in years and sex. General findings and caveats noted by the study authors: Clinical and demographic metadata were provided uncurated, with the amount varying by source and participant.

Another Seattle source contributed samples from volunteer blood donors who had recovered from COVID-19. Whole blood was collected in K2EDTA tubes by collaborating institutions according to the institutions' own protocols. For TCRbeta analysis, collaborator samples were shipped as frozen whole blood, as isolated PBMCs, or as DNA extracted from either sample type. TCRbeta CDR3 regions were amplified from genomic DNA by means of the immunoSEQ Assay, a bias-controlled multiplex PCR. The published analysis was carried out like this. Nucleated cell counts per sample were estimated from amplification of reference gene primers within the assay. To quantify the absolute abundance of each unique TCRbeta CDR3 rearrangement, sequence reads were collapsed and filtered. For each sample, productive Simpson clonality was calculated as the square root of Simpson's diversity index over productive rearrangements. Imported from immuneACCESS, the table was reduced by TCRdb to in-frame sequences with V and J called. These copies leave out some clones; in studies compared against another copy, an unresolved V gene accounts for under half, and the cause of the remainder is not known. V and J calls and clone size are given by that table; D and trimming were obtained from the DNA. The table for this sample lists some 220,000 clones; approximately 85% of them were counted only once. The ten largest clones take up approximately 2.6% of the sample.

Sequenced: peripheral blood. This chain joins TRBV5-1 to TRBJ2-3; the D gene is possibly TRBD2, with 5 bases matching. This TCR came from a middle-aged man who had recovered from COVID-19. The nucleotides are TGCGCCAGCAGCTCTCTCCCGGGAACTAGCACAGATACGCAGTATTTT. Translated, this is CASSSLPGTSTDTQYF. The entire variable domain, with the stretches around the CDR3 drawn from the reference TRBV5-1 and TRBJ2-3 proteins, is KAGVTQTPRYLIKTRGQQVTLSCSPISGHRSVSWYQQTPGQGLQFLFEYFSETQRNKGNFPGRFSGRQFSNSRSEMNVSTLELGDSALYLCASSSLPGTSTDTQYFGPGTRLTVL.